This T cell receptor (beta chain) was observed in a study of T cells in Graves' hyperthyroidism and ophthalmopathy. This clonotype was picked up many times. The antigen is not known. In germline, CDR1 is DFQATT, CDR2 SNEGSKA (reference sequence). V was cut by 3 bases and J by 5 bases, with 8 bases left in between. The CDR3 totals 12 residues. General observations from the study: For ophthalmopathy, model prediction preceded onset by a median roughly 6.5 months. In blood, most of the thyroid clonotypes expanded above 0.001 were also present.

Exclusion of patients followed from uncontrolled infection, other autoimmune disease, pregnancy or lactation. RNA transcripts served as the template for amplifying TCR beta CDR3 regions. HTBI primers were used for first-round RT-PCR of the TCR CDR3. TCRdb re-analysed the multiplex PCR reads in MiXCR, keeping a single row per CDR3 protein. The repertoire holds roughly 420,000 distinct CDR3 sequences, approximately 14% seen once, with about 4.9% in the top ten. The clonotype originates from a woman aged 18-29 years with Graves' hyperthyroidism. What was sequenced was blood. The rearrangement links TRBV20-1 to TRBJ2-1, with no clear D. CDR3 in DNA: TGCAGTGCTAGCGTCACCCACAATGAGCAGTTCTTC. This sequence encodes CSASVTHNEQFF.